This T cell receptor beta chain derives from a study of PD-1 blockade in classical Hodgkin lymphoma. Broader study findings: Those achieving complete response showed baseline diversity like newly diagnosed patients. Only CD4+ TCR diversity, not CD8+, had risen significantly by C4D1.

Notes on this clone: The target antigen is unknown.

The V and J ends lost 2 bases and 6 bases, in that order; junction bases with no gene match: 7. Germline lookup yields CDR1 GTSNPN and CDR2 SVGIG (reference sequence). CDR3 length equals 14 residues. Produced via immunoSEQ multiplex PCR; TCRdb's table is partial and in-frame only. This table holds some 34,000 clones, around 68% found once. As for time point: cycle 4 day 1 (C4D1), after 6 weeks of nivolumab. All trial patients relapsed after autologous stem cell transplantation. Complete response, partial response or progressive disease was recorded as best response. V usage is TRBV30 and J usage is TRBJ2-1; TRBD2 agrees at 7 bases. This specimen was peripheral blood mononuclear cells (PBMCs), taken before the fourth cycle of nivolumab. The clonotype originates from a human donor with classical Hodgkin lymphoma. The CDR3: CAWSPGTMINEQFF. The CDR3 DNA sequence: TGTGCCTGGAGTCCCGGGACTATGATCAATGAGCAGTTCTTC.